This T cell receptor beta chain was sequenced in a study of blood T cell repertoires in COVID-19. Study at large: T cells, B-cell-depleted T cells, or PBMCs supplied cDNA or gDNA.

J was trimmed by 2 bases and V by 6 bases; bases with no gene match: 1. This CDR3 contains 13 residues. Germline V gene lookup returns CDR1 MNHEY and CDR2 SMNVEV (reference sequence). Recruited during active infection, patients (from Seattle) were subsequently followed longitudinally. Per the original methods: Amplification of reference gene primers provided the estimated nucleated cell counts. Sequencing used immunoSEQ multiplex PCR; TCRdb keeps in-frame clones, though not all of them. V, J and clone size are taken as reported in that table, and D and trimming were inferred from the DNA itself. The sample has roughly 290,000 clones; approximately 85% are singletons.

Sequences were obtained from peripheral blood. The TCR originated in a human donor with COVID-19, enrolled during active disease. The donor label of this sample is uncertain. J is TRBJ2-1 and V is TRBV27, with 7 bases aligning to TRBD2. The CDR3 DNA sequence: TGTGCCAGCAGGGGGGGGACCTACAATGAGCAGTTCTTC. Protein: CASRGGTYNEQFF.